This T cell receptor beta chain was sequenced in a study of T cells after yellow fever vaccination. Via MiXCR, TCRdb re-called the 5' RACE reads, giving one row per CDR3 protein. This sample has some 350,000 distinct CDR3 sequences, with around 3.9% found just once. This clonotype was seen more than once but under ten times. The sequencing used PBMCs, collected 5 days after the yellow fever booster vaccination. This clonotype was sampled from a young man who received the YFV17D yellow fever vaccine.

CDR3 DNA: TGTGCCAGCAGTTCCCTTTGGGGGGGGGGAAAAGGCGGGGAGCTGTTTTTT. Protein: CASSSLWGGGKGGELFF. The chain carries TRBV12-3 or TRBV12-4 and TRBJ2-2, with TRBD2 identical over 7 bases. The CDR3 loop spans 17 amino acids. Unmatched junction bases numbered 15, after V lost 4 bases and J lost 7 bases.